What follows are 16 T cell receptor beta chains derived from one specimen sequenced in a study of blood T cell repertoires in COVID-19. Generated by immunoSEQ multiplex PCR, the TCRdb table keeps only in-frame clones and is missing some. Of about 150,000 clones detected, 84% appear once; the ten largest clones hold around 9.8%. The specimen was peripheral blood. These receptors all stem from a woman aged 45 to 65 with acute or convalescent COVID-19.

The chain employs TRBV7-2 and TRBJ1-2; 8 bases are a match to TRBD1. CDR3 size: 15 residues. Unmatched junction bases numbered 12, after V lost 5 bases and J lost 7 bases. CDR1 SGHTA and CDR2 FQGNSA come from the germline V gene. The CDR3 DNA reads TGTGCCAGCAGCGATCGACAGGGGTCTGGTGCTGGCTACACCTTC. Amino acids: CASSDRQGSGAGYTF.

V usage is TRBV11-1 and J usage is TRBJ1-1; D is uncertain. Germline CDR1 is SGHAT and CDR2 is FQDESV (reference sequence). The V end was cut by 1 base, the J end by 0 bases, with 9 bases between. The length of the CDR3 is 15 residues. CDR3 bases: TGTGCCAGCAGCTTAGTAGGCAGGATGAACACTGAAGCTTTCTTT. Translation gives CASSLVGRMNTEAFF.

V is TRBV10-3 and J is TRBJ2-3, with a possible D match to TRBD2 (5 bases). The CDR3 has 15 amino acids. Trimming shortened V by 4 bases and J by 3 bases, and 14 bases separated the two germline ends. Germline V gives CDR1 ENHRY, CDR2 SYGVKD. This chain's CDR3 is CAISGGVVGTDTQYF. The DNA of the CDR3 is TGTGCCATCAGTGGGGGAGTAGTGGGAACAGATACGCAGTATTTT.

J is TRBJ1-2 and V is TRBV20-1, with no clear D. CDR3 length equals 10 residues. Germline V gives CDR1 DFQATT, CDR2 SNEGSKA (reference sequence). The ends were cut back, 4 bases at V and 5 bases at J, with 5 bases in the middle. The CDR3 protein is CSAIRYGYTF. CDR3 nucleotides: TGCAGTGCTATCCGTTATGGCTACACCTTC.

CDR3 coding DNA: TGTGCCAGCAGCTTTGAGACTATGGGCGGGGAGCTGTTTTTT. This translates into CASSFETMGGELFF. The chain has TRBV7-2 and TRBJ2-2, with D maybe TRBD2 (5 bases). CDR1 is SGHTA and CDR2 is FQGNSA in the germline V gene. V was trimmed by 3 bases and J by 7 bases, leaving 12 bases between them. This CDR3 spans 14 amino acids.

The chain employs TRBV10-3 and TRBJ1-6; the D gene is possibly TRBD1 (5 bases). V lost 5 bases and J 7 bases, leaving 18 bases between the germline ends. Germline CDR1 reads ENHRY; CDR2 reads SYGVKD. The CDR3 loop spans 16 amino acids. The CDR3 DNA sequence: TGTGCCATCAGTTTATCCCGGGGGGAGGGCAATTCACCCCTCCACTTT. Translated: CAISLSRGEGNSPLHF.

This clone showed up just once. This chain joins TRBV5-1 and TRBJ2-5, with D possibly matching TRBD2 (6 bases). Trimming took 4 bases from V and 0 from J, leaving 25 bases between them. Germline V gives CDR1 SGHRS, CDR2 YFSETQ. CDR3 length: 19 residues. Here the CDR3 reads CASSRHPPTIAENQETQYF. For the CDR3, the DNA is TGCGCCAGCAGCCGCCACCCGCCCACGATAGCGGAAAACCAAGAGACCCAGTACTTC.

This chain uses TRBV2 with TRBJ1-2; D is unclear. The V end lost 4 bases, the J end lost 4 bases, and 7 bases lay between the germline ends. The CDR3 is 12 residues long. CDR1 SNHLY and CDR2 FYNNEI come from the germline V gene. The CDR3 region has the DNA TGTGCCAGCAGTGGCAGGATCTATGGCTACACCTTC. It specifies CASSGRIYGYTF.

The chain links TRBV11-2 to TRBJ2-3; possible D gene TRBD2, 7 bases. Germline V gives CDR1 SGHAT, CDR2 FQNNGV. The CDR3 contains 16 residues. Trimming took off 5 bases at V and 5 bases at J, with 20 bases between the two ends. The CDR3 spells CASSRLPGGTGDTQYF. DNA for the CDR3: TGTGCCAGCAGCCGTCTACCGGGGGGCACTGGAGATACGCAGTATTTT. Full variable domain (outside the CDR3, taken from reference TRBV11-2 and TRBJ2-3): EAGVAQSPRYKIIEKRQSVAFWCNPISGHATLYWYQQILGQGPKLLIQFQNNGVVDDSQLPKDRFSAERLKGVDSTLKIQPAKLEDSAVYLCASSRLPGGTGDTQYFGPGTRLTVL.

The chain recombines TRBV11-1 with TRBJ1-1; TRBD1 matches at 7 bases. CDR3 length equals 16 residues. CDR1 SGHAT and CDR2 FQDESV come from the germline V gene (reference sequence). With 5 bases clipped from V and 4 bases from J, the junction kept 13 bases outside the gene matches. CDR3 sequence: CASSPLDRVRSTEAFF. For the CDR3, the DNA is TGTGCCAGCAGCCCGCTAGACAGGGTTCGAAGCACTGAAGCTTTCTTT.

The chain links TRBV7-9 to TRBJ1-1, with 8 bases fitting TRBD1. This CDR3 comprises 15 residues. V lost 4 bases, J lost 6 bases, and 10 bases stayed unmatched. Per the germline V gene, CDR1 is SEHNR and CDR2 is FQNEAQ (reference sequence). CDR3 nucleotide sequence: TGTGCCAGCAGCTCGTCAGGACAGGGTGTTTCTGAAGCTTTCTTT. This encodes CASSSSGQGVSEAFF.

J is TRBJ1-5 and V is TRBV3-1 (or the pseudogene TRBV3-2); D not resolved. The germline V gene encodes CDR1 LGHDT and CDR2 YNNKEL (reference sequence). V dropped 4 bases and J dropped 6 bases, with 13 bases sitting between them. This CDR3 contains 14 residues. CDR3 nucleotides: TGTGCCAGCAGCCTAATGCGGGGAGCTCAGCCCCAGCATTTT. Its protein product is CASSLMRGAQPQHF.

This clone has a single count. J is TRBJ2-7 and V is TRBV7-2; tentatively, D is TRBD1 (6 bases). Germline-derived CDR1 and CDR2 are SGHTA and FQGNSA. V shed 8 bases and J shed 4 bases, with 15 bases lying between them. The CDR3 has 13 amino acids. The CDR3 sequence: CASLEGVGYEQYF. The CDR3 nucleotides are TGTGCCAGCCTAGAGGGGGTCGGGTACGAGCAGTACTTC.

This chain links TRBV13 with TRBJ1-6; D gene uncertain. Trimming took 4 bases from V and 9 from J, leaving 16 bases between them. The CDR3 is made up of 15 amino acids. Germline V gene data show CDR1 as PRHDT and CDR2 as FYEKMQ (reference sequence). The CDR3 DNA follows: TGTGCCAGCAGCTCCGCCGTACGAGCTGGTTCACCCCTCCACTTT. Protein product: CASSSAVRAGSPLHF.

In this sample, this clone turned up a few times. The chain employs TRBV5-1 and TRBJ2-3; TRBD2 matches 8 bases. CDR3 length: 17 residues. Looked up from germline, CDR1 is SGHRS and CDR2 is YFSETQ. The trim removed 4 bases at V and 1 base at J, leaving 11 bases unmatched. The CDR3 protein is CASSPPPGLDRTDTQYF. DNA for the CDR3: TGCGCCAGCAGCCCCCCCCCGGGACTAGACCGCACAGATACGCAGTATTTT.

This chain uses TRBV5-5 with TRBJ1-1, with TRBD1 identical over 8 bases. The V gene end was trimmed by 0 bases and the J gene end by 3 bases; junction bases not matched to a gene: 4. The V gene's germline CDR1 is SGHKS and CDR2 YYEKEE (reference sequence). This CDR3 region has 15 residues. The CDR3 coding sequence is TGTGCCAGCAGCTTGGGTACAGGGGGGTACACTGAAGCTTTCTTT. Protein sequence: CASSLGTGGYTEAFF. The full variable domain, completed using reference TRBV5-5 and TRBJ1-1, is DAGVTQSPTHLIKTRGQQVTLRCSPISGHKSVSWYQQVLGQGPQFIFQYYEKEERGRGNFPDRFSARQFPNYSSELNVNALLLGDSALYLCASSLGTGGYTEAFFGQGTRLTVV.